The 21 T cell receptor beta chains below come from one sample, sequenced in a study of human T cells and chemical hapten exposure. Via MiXCR, TCRdb re-called the RACE reads, giving one row per CDR3 protein. There are fewer than 100,000 distinct CDR3 sequences in the sample; roughly a tenth occur only once, and 1% to 1.2% lies in the top ten. Indicated time point: patch test 3, about 24 weeks after DPC sensitization. Treatment in this sample: therapeutic diphenylcyclopropenone sensitization with weekly scalp DPC. Sequencing used whole blood, obtained in connection with sensitization to the hapten diphenylcyclopropenone (DPC). These receptors came from a woman younger than 45 with alopecia areata. Some clones in this sample may be carry-over from other donors' samples.

This clonotype was seen ten or more times. The chain employs TRBV27 and TRBJ1-1; D gene uncertain. Germline V gene data show CDR1 as MNHEY and CDR2 as SMNVEV (reference sequence). The CDR3 consists of 13 residues. Trimming pared 3 bases from V and 5 bases from J, leaving 10 bases between. CDR3: CASSLGRRTEAFF. The CDR3 DNA follows: TGTGCCAGCAGTTTGGGTCGGCGGACTGAAGCTTTCTTT.

This clonotype was seen ten or more times. The chain is built from TRBV29-1 and TRBJ1-3; unclear D gene. Germline loops: CDR1 SQVTM, CDR2 ANQGSEA. CDR3 length: 11 residues. Deletions cut 8 bases from V and 4 bases from J, with 9 bases between. The CDR3: CSFLAGNTIYF. In DNA, the CDR3 is TGCAGCTTTTTAGCAGGAAACACCATATATTTT.

CDR3 loop: CSALRDRASGYTF. CDR3 coding DNA: TGCAGTGCCCTTAGGGACAGGGCGAGTGGCTACACCTTC. The V gene is TRBV20-1, the J gene TRBJ1-2; TRBD1 agrees at 9 bases. Trimming took 6 bases from V and 7 from J; bases not matched to a gene: 9. The CDR3 length is 13 residues. CDR1 DFQATT and CDR2 SNEGSKA come from the germline V gene (reference sequence).

This clonotype was picked up many times. The chain uses TRBV29-1 and TRBJ2-7, with TRBD1 as a possible D gene (6 bases). The V gene's germline CDR1 is SQVTM and CDR2 ANQGSEA. V was clipped by 7 bases and J by 4 bases, with 14 bases between them. The CDR3 length is 12 residues. In DNA, the CDR3 is TGCAGCGCCCGGACAGAGTTTTACGAGCAGTACTTC. The encoded protein is CSARTEFYEQYF.

The chain couples TRBV5-1 to TRBJ2-2; D possibly corresponds to TRBD1 (6 bases). Germline assignment: CDR1 SGHRS and CDR2 YFSETQ. The length of the CDR3 is 14 residues. Trimming pared 7 bases from V and 8 bases from J, leaving 18 bases between. The CDR3 region is CASAYGQSLGELFF. The CDR3 DNA sequence: TGCGCCAGCGCCTACGGACAGAGCTTGGGGGAGCTGTTTTTT. Together with reference TRBV5-1 and TRBJ2-2, the CDR3 gives the full variable domain: KAGVTQTPRYLIKTRGQQVTLSCSPISGHRSVSWYQQTPGQGLQFLFEYFSETQRNKGNFPGRFSGRQFSNSRSEMNVSTLELGDSALYLCASAYGQSLGELFFGEGSRLTVL.

In its sample, this clonotype was seen a few times. The gene calls are TRBV3-1 and TRBJ2-2; no firm D call. The CDR3 is made up of 12 amino acids. Deletions cut 1 base from V and 7 bases from J, with 4 bases between. CDR1 and CDR2 (germline): LGHDT, YNNKEL (reference sequence). The CDR3 loop reads CASSQGVGELFF. The CDR3 DNA is TGTGCCAGCAGCCAAGGGGTCGGGGAGCTGTTTTTT.

There are many counts of this clonotype. The chain uses TRBV29-1 and TRBJ1-1; the D gene is possibly TRBD1 (5 bases). The CDR3 totals 13 residues. Germline CDR1 reads SQVTM; CDR2 reads ANQGSEA. The V end was cut by 5 bases, the J end by 3 bases, with 13 bases between. This CDR3 reads CSVSQGPDTEAFF. CDR3 nucleotides: TGCAGCGTTTCGCAGGGCCCGGACACTGAAGCTTTCTTT.

This clonotype was observed at least ten times. The chain employs TRBV27 and TRBJ2-1, with D tentatively TRBD2 (6 bases). The germline V and J ends were trimmed by 3 bases and 12 bases, with 24 bases remaining between them. Germline V lookup: CDR1 MNHEY, CDR2 SMNVEV (reference sequence). The CDR3 loop spans 16 amino acids. Written as DNA, the CDR3 is TGTGCCAGCAGTTTTTGGGGTGCGGGTGGGGGGTCGCGGCAGTTCTTC. Translated, it gives CASSFWGAGGGSRQFF.

The sample holds many counts of this clonotype. This chain links TRBV5-1 with TRBJ2-7, with a tentative D call TRBD1 (5 bases). Looked up from germline, CDR1 is SGHRS and CDR2 is YFSETQ. This CDR3 is built from 14 residues. Trimming removed 4 bases at V and 0 bases at J, with 11 bases between. The DNA of the CDR3 is TGCGCCAGCAGCCCCAAGGGGCACTCCTACGAGCAGTACGTC. Translated: CASSPKGHSYEQYV.

This clonotype was counted ten times or more. The V and J genes are TRBV12-3 or TRBV12-4 and TRBJ2-3, with 7 bases that match TRBD1. CDR3 length: 13 residues. Trimming removed 3 bases from V and 3 bases from J; junction bases left unmatched: 0. The CDR3 DNA is TGTGCCAGCAGTTTCAGGGGGACAGATACGCAGTATTTT. Its protein product is CASSFRGTDTQYF.

The rearrangement joins TRBV12-3 or TRBV12-4 to TRBJ2-7; D not resolved. The CDR3 contains 12 residues. Trimming pared 2 bases from V and 0 bases from J, leaving 2 bases between. This CDR3 reads CASSLRSYEQYF. CDR3 DNA: TGTGCCAGCAGTTTACGCTCCTACGAGCAGTACTTC.

This clonotype was observed many times. The genes are TRBV6-1 and TRBJ1-1; 10 positions agree with TRBD1. Trimming at V came to 6 bases and at J to 7 bases, leaving 5 bases not matched to a gene. Germline loops: CDR1 MNHNS, CDR2 SASEGT. The CDR3 extends over 13 amino acids. Written as DNA, the CDR3 is TGTGCCAGCAGGGGGACAGGGGACGGTGAAGCTTTCTTT. Protein product: CASRGTGDGEAFF.

This clonotype showed up just a few times. The chain carries TRBV6-1 and TRBJ2-6; 11 nucleotides match TRBD1. Germline V lookup: CDR1 MNHNS, CDR2 SASEGT. The CDR3 is made up of 18 amino acids. With V trimmed by 5 bases and J by 0 bases, 6 bases remained unmatched. CDR3 nucleotides: TGTGCCAGCAGTCCCCGGGACAGGGGGGGCTCTGGGGCCAACGTCCTGACTTTC. Translating gives CASSPRDRGGSGANVLTF.

This clonotype was detected many times. The V gene is TRBV28, the J gene TRBJ2-1; 9 bases are a match to TRBD1. Germline V lookup: CDR1 MDHEN, CDR2 SYDVKM. J gave up 6 bases and V 6 bases, and 12 bases lay outside the gene matches. The CDR3 is 16 residues long. Written as DNA, the CDR3 is TGTGCCAGCAGCCCTGGGGACAGACAGGGGGTCAATGAGCAGTTCTTC. It specifies CASSPGDRQGVNEQFF.

Many counts were recorded for this clonotype. The chain joins TRBV23-1 to TRBJ2-1; D is unclear. TRBV23-1 is an open reading frame, and its role is uncertain. The CDR3 is made up of 15 amino acids. V lost 7 bases to trimming and J lost 9 bases, with 22 bases between them. CDR3 bases: TGCGCCAGCACCCATCTGAAGGGATGGGATCCTGAGCAGTTCTTC. Its translation is CASTHLKGWDPEQFF.

This clonotype was observed at least ten times. The chain is built from TRBV19 and TRBJ1-5; D uncertain. Trimming stripped 3 bases from V and 4 bases from J, with 7 bases between. CDR3 length: 13 residues. Germline CDR1 reads LNHDA; CDR2 reads SQIVND (reference sequence). The CDR3 is CASSISQNQPQHF. In nucleotides, the CDR3 is TGTGCCAGTAGTATTAGCCAAAATCAGCCCCAGCATTTT. Together with reference TRBV19 and TRBJ1-5, the CDR3 gives the full variable domain: DGGITQSPKYLFRKEGQNVTLSCEQNLNHDAMYWYRQDPGQGLRLIYYSQIVNDFQKGDIAEGYSVSREKKESFPLTVTSAQKNPTAFYLCASSISQNQPQHFGDGTRLSIL.

This clonotype occurred many times. The chain links TRBV20-1 to TRBJ2-7; no reliable D call. Germline assignment: CDR1 DFQATT and CDR2 SNEGSKA (reference sequence). The CDR3 runs 13 residues. The V end was cut by 0 bases, the J end by 3 bases, with 9 bases between. In DNA form, the CDR3 reads TGCAGTGCTAGAGACACAGCGAACTACGAGCAGTACTTC. Translating it yields CSARDTANYEQYF.

The genes are TRBV9 and TRBJ2-5, with D unclear. Trimming took 3 bases from V and 4 from J, leaving 16 bases between them. The CDR3 has 15 amino acids. Germline V gene lookup returns CDR1 SGDLS and CDR2 YYNGEE. For the CDR3, the DNA is TGTGCCAGCAGCGCCGGAACGCTTTACCCAGAGACCCAGTACTTC. As protein: CASSAGTLYPETQYF.

This clonotype was detected only a few times. The chain couples TRBV28 to TRBJ2-5; D is possibly TRBD2 (6 bases). V was trimmed by 2 bases and J by 5 bases, leaving 9 bases between them. The CDR3 contains 13 residues. The germline CDR1 and CDR2 sequences are MDHEN and SYDVKM. The CDR3 sequence: CASSLGGFETQYF. In DNA form, the CDR3 reads TGTGCCAGCAGTTTAGGAGGGTTTGAGACCCAGTACTTC.

This clonotype turned up a few times. The J gene is TRBJ1-1, the V gene TRBV11-2; D remains ambiguous. V lost 4 bases to trimming and J lost 4 bases, with 19 bases between them. The CDR3 has 16 amino acids. Germline lookup yields CDR1 SGHAT and CDR2 FQNNGV. The CDR3 loop reads CASSSRRTAWATEAFF. DNA for the CDR3: TGTGCCAGCAGCTCAAGAAGGACCGCCTGGGCCACTGAAGCTTTCTTT.

This clonotype has more than one count but fewer than ten. The rearrangement uses TRBV21-1 and TRBJ2-5; TRBD1 was called by the table and not checked on the DNA. TRBV21-1 represents a pseudogene. This CDR3 comprises 15 residues. The CDR3 DNA reads as TGTGCCAGCAGCAAGGGGAACCGGGACCCGGGGTCGAATTGTTTC. Amino acids: CASSKGNRDPGSNCF.